This TCR beta chain was profiled in a study of blood T cells in healthy people across ages. Findings of the study overall: Conclusively comparing naive with antigen-experienced cells was impossible with unsorted PBMCs.

As regards this clonotype: Its antigen is still unknown.

A second PCR of roughly 7 to 11 cycles used a sample-barcoded 5' primer and a J-beta primer mix. Via MiXCR, TCRdb re-called the 5' RACE reads, giving one row per CDR3 protein. The sample records about 1.4 million distinct CDR3 sequences, approximately 59% being singletons. The CDR3 runs to 14 residues. Trimming took 4 bases from V and 4 from J, leaving 13 bases between them. The germline V gene has CDR1 SGHRS and CDR2 YFSETQ. Total RNA was extracted at no less than 6 micrograms per sample. The sequencing input was blood. The chain uses TRBV5-1 and TRBJ2-3; no reliable D call. This TCR was sampled from a man aged 18 to 35 in good health. In nucleotides, the CDR3 is TGCGCCAGCAGCACCTGGACCCCGGCAGATACGCAGTATTTT. Protein product: CASSTWTPADTQYF.